This T cell receptor beta chain came from a study of blood T cell repertoires in COVID-19. Study details: T cells, B-cell-depleted T cells, or PBMCs provided the cDNA or gDNA that served as material.

After removal of 5 bases from V and 8 bases from J, the junction contained 10 bases not matched to a gene. Germline V lookup: CDR1 MDHEN, CDR2 SYDVKM. This CDR3 region has 15 residues. In Seattle, patients joined the study during active infection and were tracked longitudinally. Under the authors' procedure: Estimated nucleated cell counts came from reference gene primer amplification. The data were produced by immunoSEQ multiplex PCR, yet TCRdb's version contains in-frame clones alone and is incomplete. Clonal size and the V and J genes are those of that table, whereas D and trimming came from the DNA. Seen here are 200,000 to 250,000 clones, 80% to 90% observed once, and the top ten hold about 2.5%.

The source is a man younger than 45 with COVID-19, enrolled during active disease. The source material was peripheral blood. The chain uses TRBV28 and TRBJ1-4; 8 bases align to TRBD1. The CDR3 DNA follows: TGTGCCAGCAGTCAATCAGGGGGCTCACACGAAAAACTGTTTTTT. Translation gives CASSQSGGSHEKLFF.